This T cell receptor (beta chain) was found in a study of T-cell memory formation after mild COVID-19. TCRdb ran MiXCR on the 5' RACE reads and lists one entry per CDR3 protein. This sample has roughly 310,000 distinct CDR3 sequences, with roughly 15% found just once. The sequencing sample was made of PBMCs or a T cell subset sorted from them (not recorded which). This TCR was sampled from a young man who had mild COVID-19 (a few samples of this study predate the infection). Cell type and time point are not known.

The CDR3 nucleotides read TGCGCCAGCAGCTTAGGACAGAGTAGCAATCAGCCCCAGCATTTT. Translated: CASSLGQSSNQPQHF. J is TRBJ1-5 and V is TRBV5-1; tentatively, D is TRBD1 (6 bases). The V and J ends lost 2 bases and 0 bases respectively, with 9 bases between them. The germline V gene has CDR1 SGHRS and CDR2 YFSETQ. There are 15 residues in the CDR3.